This T cell receptor beta chain came from a study of blood T cell repertoires in COVID-19. Study as a whole: Acute and convalescent COVID-19 samples came from the United States, Italy and Spain. T cells, B-cell-depleted T cells, or PBMCs provided the cDNA or gDNA that served as material.

In the original workflow: Counts of nucleated cells, estimated from reference gene primer amplification, were obtained. Method: immunoSEQ multiplex PCR; TCRdb's copy keeps in-frame clones and lacks some. That table supplies the V and J calls and clone size; D and trimming were determined from the DNA. The sample lists 65,000 to 75,000 clones, approximately 83% occurring once. From germline, CDR1 is SGHTA and CDR2 FQGNSA. Trimming shortened V by 2 bases and J by 8 bases, and 9 bases separated the two germline ends. The CDR3 extends over 12 amino acids. This rearrangement joins TRBV7-2 to TRBJ2-5, with a possible D match to TRBD2 (5 bases). This clonotype was obtained from a woman in her fifties or sixties with acute or convalescent COVID-19. Sequenced material: peripheral blood. The CDR3 reads CASSLTGSTQYF. The CDR3 DNA follows: TGTGCCAGCAGCTTAACGGGGTCTACCCAGTACTTC.